The next 8 T cell receptor beta chains were all read from a single sample in a study of beta chain features in type 1 diabetes. Overall study findings and caveats: Type 1 diabetes patients had TCRB CDR3s that were shorter (moderately but significantly so) in all four CD4+ subsets.

No antigen has been assigned to these receptors. TCRB transcripts that were expressed got sequenced, as all of the isolated RNA had been reverse transcribed. Sequenced by immunoSEQ multiplex PCR; TCRdb stores in-frame clones only, minus some. The sample consists of around 280,000 clones, over 14% of them appearing once. The sequenced sample was naive CD4+ T cells from blood. The receptors come from a man between 18 and 29 years old with type 1 diabetes.

The CDR3 nucleotides are TGCGCCAGCAGCCCCGGGACAGGGCGGAATCAGCCCCAGCATTTT. This codes for CASSPGTGRNQPQHF. This chain connects TRBV4-3 to TRBJ1-5; 9 bases fit TRBD1. The J segment lost 4 bases and the V segment lost 4 bases, leaving 5 bases of the junction unmatched. The CDR3 length is 15 residues. Germline loops: CDR1 LGHNA, CDR2 YSLEER.

This chain uses TRBV7-2 with TRBJ2-2; D gene unclear. CDR3 length: 14 residues. CDR1 SGHTA and CDR2 FQGNSA come from the germline V gene. Deletions cut 4 bases from V and 6 bases from J, with 12 bases between. The CDR3 nucleotides read TGTGCCAGCAGCTCCTTCCGTTCGTCCGGGGAGCTGTTTTTT. Residues: CASSSFRSSGELFF.

This clone was found a few times. The rearrangement links TRBV21-1 to TRBJ2-7; the table's TRBD2 call for D was not verified on the DNA. TRBV21-1 is flagged as a pseudogene. CDR3 length equals 15 residues. The CDR3 reads CARWTPGERGSEQYF. CDR3 sequence (DNA): TGTGCCAGGTGGACCCCGGGAGAAAGAGGTAGCGAGCAGTACTTC.

This clone was found a few times. The gene calls are TRBV5-1 and TRBJ2-7; 7 nucleotides agree with TRBD1. V shed 4 bases and J 5 bases; nucleotides not matched to a gene: 9. Germline V gene sequence: CDR1 SGHRS, CDR2 YFSETQ. The CDR3 consists of 14 residues. The CDR3, as DNA: TGCGCCAGCAGCCCCCGGACAGGCCCCAACGAGCAGTACTTC. Translated, it gives CASSPRTGPNEQYF.

This clone came up a few times. V and J are TRBV19 and TRBJ2-7, with 9 bases lining up with TRBD1. This CDR3 comprises 14 residues. V lost 5 bases, J lost 0 bases, and 2 bases stayed unmatched. CDR1 is LNHDA, CDR2 SQIVND, per germline (reference sequence). The CDR3 region is CASSRGQGSYEQYF. The CDR3 DNA reads as TGTGCCAGTAGTCGGGGACAGGGCTCCTACGAGCAGTACTTC. The full variable domain, rest sourced from reference TRBV19 and TRBJ2-7, is DGGITQSPKYLFRKEGQNVTLSCEQNLNHDAMYWYRQDPGQGLRLIYYSQIVNDFQKGDIAEGYSVSREKKESFPLTVTSAQKNPTAFYLCASSRGQGSYEQYFGPGTRLTVT.

The CDR3 sequence: CASSPGQARSYEQYF. The CDR3 region has the DNA TGTGCCAGCTCACCTGGACAGGCCCGCTCCTACGAGCAGTACTTC. The J gene is TRBJ2-7, the V gene TRBV18, with 7 positions matching TRBD1. With V trimmed by 3 bases and J by 0 bases, 5 bases remained unmatched. From germline, CDR1 is KGHSH and CDR2 LQKENI. The CDR3 contains 15 residues. Looking up the rest from reference TRBV18 and TRBJ2-7 gives the full variable domain: NAGVMQNPRHLVRRRGQEARLRCSPMKGHSHVYWYRQLPEEGLKFMVYLQKENIIDESGMPKERFSAEFPKEGPSILRIQQVVRGDSAAYFCASSPGQARSYEQYFGPGTRLTVT.

This clone was counted once. The chain couples TRBV9 to TRBJ2-3, with 9 bases identical to TRBD2. Trimming removed 0 bases from V and 2 bases from J; junction bases left unmatched: 16. Germline loops: CDR1 SGDLS, CDR2 YYNGEE. This CDR3 is built from 20 residues. As DNA, the CDR3 is TGTGCCAGCAGCGTAGCTACCCCCCTATTCCGCGGGAGGGACACAGATACGCAGTATTTT. It encodes CASSVATPLFRGRDTDTQYF. The variable domain in full, completed from reference TRBV9 and TRBJ2-3, reads DSGVTQTPKHLITATGQRVTLRCSPRSGDLSVYWYQQSLDQGLQFLIQYYNGEERAKGNILERFSAQQFPDLHSELNLSSLELGDSALYFCASSVATPLFRGRDTDTQYFGPGTRLTVL.

This clone showed up just a few times. V usage is TRBV2 and J usage is TRBJ1-1, with D unclear. Germline V gene lookup returns CDR1 SNHLY and CDR2 FYNNEI. Trimming pared 2 bases from V and 6 bases from J, leaving 10 bases between. The CDR3 contains 13 residues. DNA of the CDR3: TGTGCCAGCAGTGAACGGGGAGGCGCTGAAGCTTTCTTT. Translation: CASSERGGAEAFF.